The 8 T cell receptor beta chains presented below share a single source sample, sequenced in a study of chemoradiotherapy in HPV16-positive cancers. Sequencing used immunoSEQ multiplex PCR; TCRdb keeps in-frame clones, though not all of them. Of roughly 1,800 clones listed, around four fifths are singletons. The sample here was tumor tissue, taken from a patient who underwent chemoradiotherapy. These TCRs come from a human donor with HPV-associated anogenital cancer.

The chain joins TRBV10-3 to TRBJ1-5, with a tentative D call TRBD1 (5 bases). Germline V gene sequence: CDR1 ENHRY, CDR2 SYGVKD. This CDR3 is 15 amino acids long. V lost 4 bases and J 6 bases, leaving 16 bases between the germline ends. CDR3 DNA: TGTGCCATCAGTGCCAGGGCAGGGTCCACTCAGCCCCAGCATTTT. Protein: CAISARAGSTQPQHF.

V is TRBV27 and J is TRBJ2-7, with D possibly being TRBD1 (6 bases). Germline V gene lookup returns CDR1 MNHEY and CDR2 SMNVEV (reference sequence). The V end lost 6 bases, the J end lost 5 bases, and 14 bases lay between the germline ends. The CDR3 totals 13 residues. In DNA, the CDR3 is TGTGCCAGCAGCATCACAGGGTCCGACGAGCAGTACTTC. Its protein product is CASSITGSDEQYF.

The gene calls are TRBV6-5 and TRBJ1-2; D perhaps matches TRBD1 (5 bases). Between the trimmed V and J ends, which lost 6 bases and 6 bases, there was a span of 14 bases. CDR1 is MNHEY and CDR2 is SVGAGI in the germline V gene. The length of the CDR3 is 13 residues. CDR3 region: CASRPPGWDGYTF. CDR3 sequence (DNA): TGTGCCAGCAGGCCCCCAGGGTGGGATGGCTACACCTTC.

V and J are TRBV30 and TRBJ2-3; D is unclear. The V gene's germline CDR1 is GTSNPN and CDR2 SVGIG (reference sequence). The V and J ends lost 2 bases and 6 bases respectively, with 6 bases between them. This CDR3 has 11 residues. CDR3 sequence: CAWSRPDTQYF. CDR3 nucleotide sequence: TGTGCCTGGAGTCGCCCGGATACGCAGTATTTT.

This clone has more than one count but fewer than ten. The chain carries TRBV7-6 and TRBJ2-1, with D perhaps being TRBD1 or TRBD2 (6 bases each). From germline, CDR1 is SGHVS and CDR2 FNYEAQ. This CDR3 has 14 amino acids. Trimming pared 4 bases from V and 4 bases from J, leaving 11 bases between. The CDR3 DNA reads TGTGCCAGCAGCTATACGGGGGCTTACAATGAGCAGTTCTTC. Amino acid sequence: CASSYTGAYNEQFF.

The V gene is TRBV5-1, the J gene TRBJ1-2; possible D gene TRBD1, 5 bases. Trimming shortened V by 3 bases and J by 2 bases, and 5 bases separated the two germline ends. The CDR3 totals 12 residues. The germline gives CDR1 SGHRS, CDR2 YFSETQ. The CDR3 reads CASSWTNYGYTF. The CDR3 DNA reads TGCGCCAGCAGCTGGACAAACTATGGCTACACCTTC.

The chain combines TRBV2 with TRBJ2-7; possibly TRBD2 for D (6 bases). V was trimmed by 6 bases and J by 5 bases, leaving 17 bases between them. CDR1 and CDR2 (germline): SNHLY, FYNNEI. This CDR3 contains 14 residues. CDR3 bases: TGTGCCAGCAGCGTGGGACTCTCCGGGAACGAGCAGTACTTC. It codes for CASSVGLSGNEQYF.

In this sample, this clone turned up a few times. This chain uses TRBV25-1 with TRBJ2-3, with 9 positions matching TRBD1. V was clipped by 6 bases and J by 2 bases; unmatched bases: 3. CDR1 MGHDK and CDR2 SYGVNS come from the germline V gene. The CDR3 spans 14 residues. CDR3 sequence: CASRTGGNTDTQYF. The CDR3 nucleotides are TGTGCCAGCAGGACAGGGGGGAACACAGATACGCAGTATTTT.